These T cell receptor beta chains were read from a single sample in a study of human T cells and chemical hapten exposure. TCRdb recomputed calls from the RACE reads with MiXCR, one row per CDR3 protein. The sample has some 120,000 distinct CDR3 sequences; 9.5% to 13% are singletons. The specimen comprised whole blood, sampled in connection with sensitization to the hapten diphenylcyclopropenone (DPC). The receptors derive from a woman between 50 and 59 years old with alopecia areata. Some clones in this sample may be carry-over from other donors' samples. The CDR3 runs from the conserved cysteine through the conserved F or W. The D gene is left open where the match is weak. Only part of the rows carry a size: once, few, many, or a class if the clone is expanded.

d_gene: NA
v_gene: TRBV29-1
abundance: few
j_gene: TRBJ2-1
CDR3nt: TGCAGCGTGGGACCCCATTACAATGAGCAGTTCTTC
CDR3aa: CSVGPHYNEQFF

d_gene: NA
v_gene: TRBV12-3/TRBV12-4
abundance: NA
j_gene: TRBJ1-1
CDR3nt: TGTGCCAGCAGTTTTGAGAGAGGGTCCACTGAAGCTTTCTTT
CDR3aa: CASSFERGSTEAFF

d_gene: TRBD1
v_gene: TRBV18
abundance: NA
j_gene: TRBJ1-5
CDR3nt: TGTGCCAGCTCAGACAGGGGCAATCAGCCCCAGCATTTT
CDR3aa: CASSDRGNQPQHF

d_gene: TRBD1
v_gene: TRBV7-6
abundance: few
j_gene: TRBJ1-2
CDR3nt: TGTGCCAGCAGAGGGACAGGGGGCTTTGGCTACACCTTC
CDR3aa: CASRGTGGFGYTF

d_gene: NA
v_gene: TRBV7-6
abundance: NA
j_gene: TRBJ2-7
CDR3nt: TGTGCCAGCAGCTTAGATGCTCGACCCTACGAGCAGTACTTC
CDR3aa: CASSLDARPYEQYF

d_gene: NA
v_gene: TRBV4-3
abundance: many
j_gene: TRBJ1-6
CDR3nt: TGCGCCAGCAGCCAAGGCAGGGGTTATAATTCACCCCTCCACTTT
CDR3aa: CASSQGRGYNSPLHF

d_gene: NA
v_gene: TRBV2
abundance: few
j_gene: TRBJ1-2
CDR3nt: TGTGCCAGCAGCCTATTAGGATCATATGGCTACACCTTC
CDR3aa: CASSLLGSYGYTF

d_gene: TRBD1
v_gene: TRBV28
abundance: many
j_gene: TRBJ1-2
CDR3nt: TGTGCCAGCAGTGGATCCTTACAGGGGGCTGTTCTTCGTAGTGGCTACACCTTC
CDR3aa: CASSGSLQGAVLRSGYTF

d_gene: NA
v_gene: TRBV6-4
abundance: few
j_gene: TRBJ2-2
CDR3nt: TGTGCCAGTCGACAATCGAGGTGGACCGGGGAGCTGTTTTTT
CDR3aa: CASRQSRWTGELFF

d_gene: NA
v_gene: TRBV4-2
abundance: NA
j_gene: TRBJ1-1
CDR3nt: TGTGCCAGCAGCCAAGGAGAGACAGGTTCATGGAACACTGAAGCTTTCTTT
CDR3aa: CASSQGETGSWNTEAFF

d_gene: NA
v_gene: TRBV6-1
abundance: many
j_gene: TRBJ2-3
CDR3nt: TGTGCCACCCGCAGCGGAGCCAGCACAGATACGCAGTATTTT
CDR3aa: CATRSGASTDTQYF

d_gene: NA
v_gene: TRBV5-5
abundance: many
j_gene: TRBJ1-5
CDR3nt: TGTGCCAGCAGCTTGGGGTCAGGGACGACCAATCAGCCCCAGCATTTT
CDR3aa: CASSLGSGTTNQPQHF

d_gene: TRBD1
v_gene: TRBV7-9
abundance: few
j_gene: TRBJ1-2
CDR3nt: TGTGCCAGCAGCTTAGTATTTGGGACAGATGGCTACACCTTC
CDR3aa: CASSLVFGTDGYTF

d_gene: NA
v_gene: TRBV20-1
abundance: many
j_gene: TRBJ1-2
CDR3nt: TGCAGTGCCACCGGAGGGACCCAATATGGCTACACCTTC
CDR3aa: CSATGGTQYGYTF

d_gene: NA
v_gene: TRBV7-2
abundance: few
j_gene: TRBJ2-1
CDR3nt: TGTGCCAGCAGCTTAGATCCAGGGGTGAATGAGCAGTTCTTC
CDR3aa: CASSLDPGVNEQFF

d_gene: NA
v_gene: TRBV18
abundance: NA
j_gene: TRBJ2-5
CDR3nt: TGTGCCAGCTCACCACCGAAGCCTCAAGAGACCCAGTACTTC
CDR3aa: CASSPPKPQETQYF

d_gene: NA
v_gene: TRBV7-8
abundance: few
j_gene: TRBJ1-1
CDR3nt: TGTGCCAGCAGCCTAAACCCCCCCGGGTGGGGAGGGGACACTGAAGCTTTCTTT
CDR3aa: CASSLNPPGWGGDTEAFF

d_gene: TRBD1
v_gene: TRBV6-5
abundance: few
j_gene: TRBJ1-1
CDR3nt: TGTGCCAGCAGGCCAGGGGGGGGAACTGAAGCTTTCTTT
CDR3aa: CASRPGGGTEAFF

d_gene: NA
v_gene: TRBV12-3/TRBV12-4
abundance: NA
j_gene: TRBJ1-4
CDR3nt: TGTGCCAGCAGTTTAGACAGGTTGTCTAATGAAAAACTGTTTTTT
CDR3aa: CASSLDRLSNEKLFF

d_gene: NA
v_gene: TRBV9
abundance: many
j_gene: TRBJ1-1
CDR3nt: TGTGCCAGCAGCTCCAGTGCGGAAGCTTTCTTT
CDR3aa: CASSSSAEAFF

d_gene: TRBD1
v_gene: TRBV20-1
abundance: NA
j_gene: TRBJ1-2
CDR3nt: TGCAGTGCTGGGGGGGACAGATCTCTTTCTGGCTATGGCTACACCTTC
CDR3aa: CSAGGDRSLSGYGYTF

d_gene: NA
v_gene: TRBV5-1
abundance: NA
j_gene: TRBJ1-1
CDR3nt: TGCGCCAGCAGCTTACGGGGGTACTCAAACACTGAAGCTTTCTTT
CDR3aa: CASSLRGYSNTEAFF

d_gene: NA
v_gene: TRBV12-3/TRBV12-4
abundance: few
j_gene: TRBJ1-5
CDR3nt: TGTGCCAGCACCCAGCAGGGGAGCTTCAATCAGCCCCAGCATTTT
CDR3aa: CASTQQGSFNQPQHF

d_gene: NA
v_gene: TRBV18
abundance: many
j_gene: TRBJ2-7
CDR3nt: TGTGCCAGCTCACCTTCACGGGACAATGCCGAGCAGTACTTC
CDR3aa: CASSPSRDNAEQYF

d_gene: NA
v_gene: TRBV28
abundance: NA
j_gene: TRBJ1-2
CDR3nt: TGTGCCAGCAGTTTACTTTCAGGGTCTGGCTACACCTTC
CDR3aa: CASSLLSGSGYTF

d_gene: NA
v_gene: TRBV29-1
abundance: few
j_gene: TRBJ1-2
CDR3nt: TGCAGCGTTGATGGCGCGGGGAGGATCCTTCCCGGCTACACCTTC
CDR3aa: CSVDGAGRILPGYTF